Each of the 26 T cell receptor beta chains below was sequenced from the same sample in a study of regulatory T cells in long-lasting Graves disease. CDR3 regions were amplified by Arm-PCR using iRepertoire HTBI primers to build TCR beta libraries. From the multiplex PCR reads, TCRdb called clonotypes with MiXCR, one entry per CDR3 protein. The sample has over 350,000 distinct CDR3 sequences; about 15% are singletons. Described time point: newly diagnosed GD, antithyroid drugs for less than 3 months. The TCR library was made from RNA extracted from PBMCs. These data were also filed under a second study, of T cells in Graves' hyperthyroidism and ophthalmopathy.

Sequenced material: peripheral blood mononuclear cells (PBMCs), taken at new diagnosis, from a patient treated with antithyroid drugs. These receptors originate from a woman aged 40 to 50 with Graves disease.

The V gene is TRBV6-2 or TRBV6-3, the J gene TRBJ2-7; D is ambiguous. CDR3 length: 15 amino acids. Per germline, CDR1 MNHEY and CDR2 SVGEGT. V lost 0 bases and J 4 bases, leaving 13 bases between the germline ends. The CDR3: CASSYSVRSAYEQYF. CDR3 bases: TGTGCCAGCAGTTACTCGGTCCGATCTGCATACGAGCAGTACTTC.

This clonotype was picked up many times. The chain joins TRBV7-2 to TRBJ1-6, with 8 bases aligning to TRBD1. Germline V CDR1 and CDR2: SGHTA, FQGNSA. The CDR3 spans 15 residues. V dropped 1 base and J dropped 10; count of bases not matched to a gene: 6. The CDR3 protein is CASSLERTGRSPLHF. The DNA for the CDR3 is TGTGCCAGCAGCTTAGAGAGGACAGGGCGGTCACCCCTCCACTTT.

This clonotype was found many times. Written as DNA, the CDR3 is TGTGCCAGCAGTTCTGGACTAGCGGTTAGCCAAGAGACCCAGTACTTC. It encodes CASSSGLAVSQETQYF. The genes are TRBV12-3 or TRBV12-4 and TRBJ2-5, with TRBD2 identical over 10 bases. The CDR3 is made up of 16 amino acids. Trimming removed 4 bases from V and 1 base from J; junction bases left unmatched: 6.

This clonotype was observed at least ten times. This may stem from a read error, because a much larger clone lies one nucleotide away. The chain carries TRBV20-1 and TRBJ2-1; TRBD2 agrees at 9 bases. Germline CDR1 DFQATT, CDR2 SNEGSKA (reference sequence). The CDR3 extends over 15 amino acids. For the CDR3, the DNA is TGCAGTGCTCCCCGGCCTAGCGGGATATCAGACGAGCGGTTCTTC. Translated: CSAPRPSGISDERFF.

This clonotype was counted ten times or more. The gene calls are TRBV7-9 and TRBJ2-1; 11 nucleotides line up with TRBD2. This CDR3 is 16 amino acids long. In germline, CDR1 is SEHNR, CDR2 FQNEAQ (reference sequence). Trimming took 2 bases from V and 6 from J; bases not matched to a gene: 6. This CDR3 reads CASSLLAGGVVNEQFF. The CDR3, as DNA: TGTGCCAGCAGCTTACTAGCGGGAGGAGTGGTCAATGAGCAGTTCTTC.

This clonotype was recorded many times. The gene calls are TRBV13 and TRBJ2-2; 11 bases are shared with TRBD1. Germline V gene lookup returns CDR1 PRHDT and CDR2 FYEKMQ (reference sequence). V dropped 5 bases and J dropped 3; count of bases not matched to a gene: 8. CDR3 length: 17 amino acids. This CDR3 reads CASSLRRDRGYTGELFF. The CDR3 nucleotides are TGTGCCAGCAGCCTCCGGCGGGACAGGGGGTACACCGGGGAGCTGTTTTTT.

At least ten counts were recorded for this clonotype. The J gene is TRBJ2-7, the V gene TRBV27, with 10 positions matching TRBD1. CDR1 is MNHEY, CDR2 SMNVEV, per germline (reference sequence). This CDR3 contains 15 residues. Trimming cost V 1 base and J 5 bases; bases outside gene matches: 5. The DNA of the CDR3 is TGTGCCAGCAGTTTATGGGGGACAGGGGCAAACGAGCAGTACTTC. This codes for CASSLWGTGANEQYF.

V and J are TRBV16 and TRBJ2-1; 7 bases fit TRBD1. Unmatched junction bases numbered 8, after V lost 2 bases and J lost 7 bases. CDR1 and CDR2 (germline): KGHSY, FQNENV. The CDR3 totals 15 residues. CDR3 sequence reads: CASSQDRTGFNEQFF. The CDR3 coding sequence is TGTGCCAGCAGCCAAGATCGGACAGGCTTTAATGAGCAGTTCTTC.

This clonotype has at least ten counts. The chain recombines TRBV9 with TRBJ2-1; 13 bases map to TRBD2. This CDR3 is built from 17 residues. Trimming took 4 bases from V and 9 from J; bases not matched to a gene: 13. The V gene's germline CDR1 is SGDLS and CDR2 YYNGEE. The CDR3 DNA follows: TGTGCCAGCAGCTACCGGACTAGCGGGAGACCAGACGGTGAGCAGTTCTTC. It specifies CASSYRTSGRPDGEQFF.

The chain couples TRBV7-9 to TRBJ2-3; D may be TRBD2 (6 bases). Trimming took 5 bases from V and 4 from J, leaving 22 bases between them. Germline CDR1 is SEHNR and CDR2 is FQNEAQ (reference sequence). The CDR3 sequence is 17 residues long. The CDR3 DNA reads TGTGCCAGCAGCCCCGCCCTACAGACGGGAGAATCAGATACGCAGTATTTT. Protein product: CASSPALQTGESDTQYF.

This clonotype was recorded many times. V gene TRBV11-2 combines with J gene TRBJ2-1; D is possibly TRBD1 (5 bases). This CDR3 region has 16 residues. V was shortened by 5 bases and J by 6 bases, with 20 bases between the two germline ends. Germline V gene lookup returns CDR1 SGHAT and CDR2 FQNNGV. CDR3 sequence reads: CASSINRAGIFNEQFF. The CDR3 bases are TGTGCCAGCAGCATTAATCGGGCAGGGATCTTCAATGAGCAGTTCTTC.

There are many counts of this clonotype. The chain is built from TRBV10-3 and TRBJ2-7; perhaps TRBD2 as D (7 bases). Trimming removed 4 bases at V and 5 bases at J, with 12 bases between. Germline values: CDR1 ENHRY, CDR2 SYGVKD. The CDR3 is made up of 13 amino acids. This CDR3 is CAISVTGTNEQYF. The CDR3 DNA sequence: TGTGCCATCAGTGTAACAGGGACTAACGAGCAGTACTTC.

This clonotype was picked up a small number of times. The chain recombines TRBV20-1 with TRBJ2-1; tentative D call: TRBD2 (6 bases). The V gene lost 0 bases and the J gene lost 6 bases, with 15 bases spanning the gap. The CDR3 sequence is 15 residues long. The germline CDR1 and CDR2 sequences are DFQATT and SNEGSKA (reference sequence). Here the CDR3 reads CSARDLRLAFNEQFF. The CDR3 nucleotides are TGCAGTGCTAGAGATTTACGGCTAGCGTTCAATGAGCAGTTCTTC.

Comment on this clonotype: This may stem from a read error, because a much larger clone lies one nucleotide away. The J gene is TRBJ2-3, the V gene TRBV28, with unresolved D. The DNA matches TRBJ2-1 better at its end, which makes the J call doubtful. Germline V gene data show CDR1 as MDHEN and CDR2 as SYDVKM. There are 15 residues in the CDR3. CDR3 sequence: CASRHNSRSVDEQFF. The CDR3 coding sequence is TGTGCCAGCAGGCATAATAGCCGGAGTGTTGATGAGCAGTTCTTC.

There are many counts of this clonotype. The V gene is TRBV29-1, the J gene TRBJ2-1; 12 bases map to TRBD2. The CDR3 is 14 residues long. V lost 7 bases, J lost 10 bases, and 11 bases stayed unmatched. Per germline, CDR1 SQVTM and CDR2 ANQGSEA. The DNA for the CDR3 is TGCAGCGGGGCTAGCGGGAGGGCCAATGGGGAGCAGTTCTTC. It codes for CSGASGRANGEQFF.

This clonotype came up many times. The chain combines TRBV29-1 with TRBJ1-2; D gene uncertain. Germline assignment: CDR1 SQVTM and CDR2 ANQGSEA. V was cut by 3 bases and J by 3 bases, with 11 bases left in between. CDR3 length: 13 amino acids. The CDR3 sequence: CSVEVGDYYGYTF. The CDR3 DNA reads as TGCAGCGTTGAGGTTGGGGATTACTATGGCTACACCTTC.

Many counts were recorded for this clonotype. The CDR3 spells CASSFKGLRYEQYF. CDR3 nucleotides: TGTGCCAGCAGTTTTAAGGGACTTAGATACGAGCAGTACTTC. The chain links TRBV28 to TRBJ2-7; possible D gene TRBD2, 6 bases. Germline V gene data show CDR1 as MDHEN and CDR2 as SYDVKM. The CDR3 consists of 14 residues. The V end was cut by 3 bases, the J end by 4 bases, with 13 bases between.

This clonotype appeared many times. The V gene is TRBV6-1, the J gene TRBJ1-1, with no clear D. V was clipped by 6 bases and J by 1 base, with 21 bases between them. From germline, CDR1 is MNHNS and CDR2 SASEGT. The CDR3 loop spans 17 amino acids. CDR3 in amino acids: CASRPHREEPANTEAFF. CDR3 in DNA: TGTGCCAGCAGGCCCCACCGGGAGGAACCGGCGAACACTGAAGCTTTCTTT.

This chain uses TRBV20-1 with TRBJ2-7; TRBD2 matches at 11 bases. Trimming took 6 bases from V and 7 from J; bases not matched to a gene: 14. Germline V gene lookup returns CDR1 DFQATT and CDR2 SNEGSKA (reference sequence). The CDR3 contains 15 residues. This CDR3 is CSALNLRLAGWEQYF. CDR3 sequence (DNA): TGCAGTGCCCTTAATTTGCGACTAGCGGGATGGGAGCAGTACTTC.

In this sample, this clonotype turned up a few times. Here the CDR3 reads CASSQARDSGYEQYF. The CDR3 DNA follows: TGTGCCAGCAGTCAGGCGCGGGACTCGGGGTACGAGCAGTACTTC. The chain combines TRBV27 with TRBJ2-7, with a tentative D call TRBD2 (6 bases). CDR3 size: 15 residues. The V gene's germline CDR1 is MNHEY and CDR2 SMNVEV (reference sequence). Deletions cut 5 bases from V and 4 bases from J, with 18 bases between.

The chain employs TRBV5-1 and TRBJ1-1; D may be TRBD1 (5 bases). There are 17 residues in the CDR3. V lost 3 bases, J lost 1 base, and 19 bases lay in between. Germline CDR1 SGHRS, CDR2 YFSETQ. The CDR3 loop reads CASSWIDGAQTNTEAFF. The CDR3, as DNA: TGCGCCAGCAGCTGGATTGACGGGGCCCAAACGAACACTGAAGCTTTCTTT.

This clonotype occurred a few times. The gene calls are TRBV19 and TRBJ2-4; D is perhaps TRBD1 (5 bases). The CDR3 runs to 16 residues. Germline values: CDR1 LNHDA, CDR2 SQIVND (reference sequence). V lost 6 bases and J lost 0, with 15 bases in between. Here the CDR3 reads CASSRRAGIAKNIQYF. The CDR3, as DNA: TGTGCCAGTAGCCGTAGGGCAGGGATAGCCAAAAACATTCAGTACTTC. The entire variable domain, with the rest obtained from reference TRBV19 and TRBJ2-4, is as follows: DGGITQSPKYLFRKEGQNVTLSCEQNLNHDAMYWYRQDPGQGLRLIYYSQIVNDFQKGDIAEGYSVSREKKESFPLTVTSAQKNPTAFYLCASSRRAGIAKNIQYFGAGTRLSVL.

The chain joins TRBV7-9 to TRBJ2-3; TRBD1 might be the D (5 bases). V was shortened by 2 bases and J by 4 bases, with 13 bases between the two germline ends. This CDR3 is 15 amino acids long. Germline CDR1 SEHNR, CDR2 FQNEAQ (reference sequence). This CDR3 is CASSLYRGTADTQYF. CDR3 sequence (DNA): TGTGCCAGCAGCTTATATAGGGGAACGGCAGATACGCAGTATTTT.

In its sample, this clonotype was seen many times. The rearrangement joins TRBV7-6 to TRBJ2-7; no firm D call. Trimming removed 1 base from V and 6 bases from J, with 7 bases in between. The CDR3 is 12 residues long. The germline V gene encodes CDR1 SGHVS and CDR2 FNYEAQ. The CDR3 reads CASSLVSSEQYF. CDR3 DNA: TGTGCCAGCAGCTTAGTCTCTAGCGAGCAGTACTTC. The full variable domain, its missing parts supplied by reference TRBV7-6 and TRBJ2-7, is GAGVSQSPRYKVTKRGQDVALRCDPISGHVSLYWYRQALGQGPEFLTYFNYEAQQDKSGLPNDRFSAERPEGSISTLTIQRTEQRDSAMYRCASSLVSSEQYFGPGTRLTVT.

The chain recombines TRBV24-1 with TRBJ2-3; D gene uncertain. This CDR3 comprises 16 residues. The V gene lost 3 bases and the J gene lost 4 bases, with 16 bases spanning the gap. CDR1 and CDR2 from the germline V gene are KGHDR and SFDVKD. CDR3 sequence reads: CATSDTTRMVADTQYF. The CDR3 region has the DNA TGTGCCACCAGTGATACAACCAGAATGGTCGCAGATACGCAGTATTTT.

The J gene is TRBJ2-6, the V gene TRBV5-1; D not resolved. Trimming left V 4 bases short and J 0 bases short, with 5 bases between. CDR1 and CDR2 from the germline V gene are SGHRS and YFSETQ. This CDR3 region has 14 residues. CDR3 coding DNA: TGCGCCAGCAGCGACATCTCTGGGGCCAACGTCCTGACTTTC. This encodes CASSDISGANVLTF.